The present T cell receptor (beta chain) was sequenced within a study of CD8 T cells in ankylosing spondylitis. General study results and limits: It appeared that ankylosing spondylitis blood was characterized by a TCR beta motif of several highly homologous variants.

Germline V gene lookup returns CDR1 SGHDN and CDR2 FVKESK. This CDR3 spans 16 amino acids. V dropped 3 bases and J dropped 3; count of bases not matched to a gene: 7. On this clonotype itself: Its specificity is unknown.

5'-RACE, quantitative and with molecular barcodes, yielded the TCR beta libraries. In TCRdb, the 5' RACE reads were re-called with MiXCR into one record per CDR3 protein. Here the sample spans hundreds of thousands of distinct CDR3 sequences, under 20% being singletons. J is TRBJ1-1 and V is TRBV14, with 10 bases that match TRBD1. This receptor was identified in a male donor with ankylosing spondylitis. The sequenced material came from blood, either unsorted or a sorted T cell fraction (not recorded which). The CDR3 loop is CASSHLVGQGDTEAFF. The CDR3 nucleotides are TGTGCCAGCAGCCACTTAGTCGGACAGGGGGACACTGAAGCTTTCTTT.